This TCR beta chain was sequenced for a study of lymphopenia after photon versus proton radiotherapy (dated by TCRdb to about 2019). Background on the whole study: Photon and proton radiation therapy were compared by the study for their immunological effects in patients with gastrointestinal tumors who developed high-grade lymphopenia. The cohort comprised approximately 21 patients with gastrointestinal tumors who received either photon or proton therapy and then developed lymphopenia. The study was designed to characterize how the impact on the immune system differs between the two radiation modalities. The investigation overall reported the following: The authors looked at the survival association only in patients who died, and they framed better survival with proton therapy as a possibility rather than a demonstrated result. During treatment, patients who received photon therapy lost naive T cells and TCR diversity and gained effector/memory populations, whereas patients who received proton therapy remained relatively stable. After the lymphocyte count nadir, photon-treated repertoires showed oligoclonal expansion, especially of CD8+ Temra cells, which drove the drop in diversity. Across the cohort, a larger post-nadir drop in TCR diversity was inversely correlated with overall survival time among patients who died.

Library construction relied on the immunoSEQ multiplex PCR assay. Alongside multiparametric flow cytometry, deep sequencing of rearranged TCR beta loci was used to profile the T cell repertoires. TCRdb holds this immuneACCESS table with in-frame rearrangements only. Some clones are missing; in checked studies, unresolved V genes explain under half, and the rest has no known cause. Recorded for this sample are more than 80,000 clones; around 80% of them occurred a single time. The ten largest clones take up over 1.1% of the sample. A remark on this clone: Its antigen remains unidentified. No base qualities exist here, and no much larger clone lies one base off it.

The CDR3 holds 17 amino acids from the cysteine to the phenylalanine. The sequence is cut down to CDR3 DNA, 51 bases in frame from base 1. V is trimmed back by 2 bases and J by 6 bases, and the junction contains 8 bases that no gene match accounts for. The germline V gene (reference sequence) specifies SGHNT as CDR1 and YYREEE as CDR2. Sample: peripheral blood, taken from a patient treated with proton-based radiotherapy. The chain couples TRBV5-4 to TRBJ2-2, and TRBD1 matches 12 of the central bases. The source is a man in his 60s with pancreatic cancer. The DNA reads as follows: TGTGCCAGCAGCTTCGGGGGGACAGGGGGCGACGCCGGGGAGCTGTTTTTT. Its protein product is CASSFGGTGGDAGELFF.